This T cell receptor beta chain was captured by sequencing in a study of blood T cell repertoires in COVID-19. Looking at the study overall: COVID-19 samples from acute and convalescent phases originated in the United States, Italy and Spain. T cells, B-cell-depleted T cells, or PBMCs supplied cDNA or gDNA.

In the source study's methods: Counts of nucleated cells, estimated from reference gene primer amplification, were obtained. Some clones are missing from TCRdb's copy, which holds only in-frame ones; the method was immunoSEQ multiplex PCR. Clone size and the V and J calls come from that table; the DNA yielded D and trimming. The sample lists hundreds of thousands of clones, about 86% seen once, with about 1.9% in the top ten. Sequences were obtained from peripheral blood. This receptor was taken from a woman in her 30s who had recovered from COVID-19.

DNA of the CDR3: TGTGCCAGCAGTTACACTAGCGGCTCCTACGAGCAGTACTTC. Protein product: CASSYTSGSYEQYF. The chain uses TRBV6-2 or TRBV6-3 and TRBJ2-7, with TRBD2 matching over 8 bases. V lost 2 bases, J lost 0 bases, and 0 bases stayed unmatched. CDR3 length equals 14 residues. In germline, CDR1 is MNHEY, CDR2 SVGEGT.